A single sample gave rise to the 2 T cell receptor beta chains below, sequenced in a study of response to subunit inactivated influenza vaccine. TCRdb re-analysed the RT-PCR reads in MiXCR, keeping a single row per CDR3 protein. The data hold 200,000 to 300,000 distinct CDR3 sequences, with more than 10% observed a single time. Material: non-naive T cells sorted from PBMCs, obtained around 15 days before vaccination. The receptors shown here come from a middle-aged man who received an inactivated influenza vaccine.

This clonotype was seen many times. The chain couples TRBV6-1 to TRBJ2-1, with 10 bases fitting TRBD2. V shed 5 bases and J 14 bases; nucleotides not matched to a gene: 21. The CDR3 contains 17 residues. Per germline, CDR1 MNHNS and CDR2 SASEGT. CDR3 nucleotide sequence: TGTGCCAGCAGTCCTTGGACAGGCTCTACTACCGGGACTAGCGAGTTCTTC. This sequence encodes CASSPWTGSTTGTSEFF.

This clonotype was counted many times. The chain employs TRBV4-2 and TRBJ2-3, with D hard to call. Trimming cost V 0 bases and J 4 bases, with 8 bases left between them. Germline loops: CDR1 LGHNA, CDR2 YNFKEQ. The CDR3 is 14 residues long. The CDR3 spells CASSQDTGADTQYF. The CDR3 region has the DNA TGTGCCAGCAGCCAAGATACCGGCGCAGATACGCAGTATTTT.